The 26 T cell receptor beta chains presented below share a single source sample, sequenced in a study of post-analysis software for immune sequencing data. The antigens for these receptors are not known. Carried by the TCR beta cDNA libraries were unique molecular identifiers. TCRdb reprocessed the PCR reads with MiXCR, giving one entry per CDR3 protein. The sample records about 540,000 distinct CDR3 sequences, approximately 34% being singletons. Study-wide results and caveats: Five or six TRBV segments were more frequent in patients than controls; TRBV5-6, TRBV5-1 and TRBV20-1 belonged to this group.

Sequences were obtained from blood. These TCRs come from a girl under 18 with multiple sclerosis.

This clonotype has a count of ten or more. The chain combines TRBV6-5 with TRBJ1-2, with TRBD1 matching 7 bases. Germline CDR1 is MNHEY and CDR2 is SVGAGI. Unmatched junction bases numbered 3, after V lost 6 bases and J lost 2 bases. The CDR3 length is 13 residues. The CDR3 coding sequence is TGTGCCAGCAGCCCAGGGGGAAACTATGGCTACACCTTC. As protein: CASSPGGNYGYTF.

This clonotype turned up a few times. The CDR3 sequence is CASSLGRDNSPLHF. CDR3 DNA sequence: TGTGCCAGCAGCTTAGGTCGGGATAATTCACCCCTCCACTTT. The chain uses TRBV11-2 and TRBJ1-6; no clear D gene. V lost 1 base and J 5 bases, leaving 6 bases between the germline ends. Germline CDR1 and CDR2: SGHAT and FQNNGV. The CDR3 consists of 14 residues. Filled out from reference TRBV11-2 and TRBJ1-6, the complete variable domain reads EAGVAQSPRYKIIEKRQSVAFWCNPISGHATLYWYQQILGQGPKLLIQFQNNGVVDDSQLPKDRFSAERLKGVDSTLKIQPAKLEDSAVYLCASSLGRDNSPLHFGNGTRLTVT.

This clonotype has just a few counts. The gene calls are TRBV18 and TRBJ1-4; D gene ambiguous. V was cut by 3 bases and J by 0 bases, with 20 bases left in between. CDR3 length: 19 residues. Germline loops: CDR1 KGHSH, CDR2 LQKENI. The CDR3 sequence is CASSPGKRSHDPTNEKLFF. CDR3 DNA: TGTGCCAGCTCACCTGGGAAAAGGAGCCATGACCCAACTAATGAAAAACTGTTTTTT.

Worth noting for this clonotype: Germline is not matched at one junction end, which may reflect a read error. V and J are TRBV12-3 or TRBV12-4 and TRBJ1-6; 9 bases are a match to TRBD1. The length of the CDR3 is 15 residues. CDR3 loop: CASSLVGQGLAPLHF. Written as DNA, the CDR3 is TGTGCCAGTAGTTTAGTGGGACAGGGACTTGCTCCCCTCCACTTT.

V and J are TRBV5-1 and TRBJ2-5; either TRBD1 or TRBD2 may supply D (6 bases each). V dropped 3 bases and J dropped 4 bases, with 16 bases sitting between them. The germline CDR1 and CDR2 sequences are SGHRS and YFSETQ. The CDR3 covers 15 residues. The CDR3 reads CASSWFGGPGETQYF. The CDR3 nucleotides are TGCGCCAGCAGCTGGTTCGGGGGCCCCGGAGAGACCCAGTACTTC.

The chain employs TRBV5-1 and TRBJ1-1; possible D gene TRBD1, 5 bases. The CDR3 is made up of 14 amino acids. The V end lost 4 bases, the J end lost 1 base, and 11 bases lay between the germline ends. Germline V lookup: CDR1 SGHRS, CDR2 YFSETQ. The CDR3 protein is CASSGTGQNTEAFF. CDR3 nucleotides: TGCGCCAGCAGCGGAACTGGACAGAACACTGAAGCTTTCTTT.

CDR3 coding DNA: TGTGCCAGCAGCCCCGGACAGCCGGCGGATTCACCCCTCCACTTT. As protein: CASSPGQPADSPLHF. V gene TRBV7-6 combines with J gene TRBJ1-6; D is possibly TRBD1 (6 bases). In germline, CDR1 is SGHVS, CDR2 FNYEAQ. CDR3 length: 15 amino acids. V shed 5 bases and J shed 8 bases, with 16 bases lying between them. The variable domain in full, completed from reference TRBV7-6 and TRBJ1-6, reads GAGVSQSPRYKVTKRGQDVALRCDPISGHVSLYWYRQALGQGPEFLTYFNYEAQQDKSGLPNDRFSAERPEGSISTLTIQRTEQRDSAMYRCASSPGQPADSPLHFGNGTRLTVT.

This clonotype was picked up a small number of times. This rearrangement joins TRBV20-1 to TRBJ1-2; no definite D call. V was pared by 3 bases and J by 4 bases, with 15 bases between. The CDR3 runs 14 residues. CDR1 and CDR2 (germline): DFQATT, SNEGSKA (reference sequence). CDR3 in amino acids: CSASKDAQGYGYTF. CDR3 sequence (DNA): TGCAGTGCTAGCAAGGACGCTCAAGGCTATGGCTACACCTTC.

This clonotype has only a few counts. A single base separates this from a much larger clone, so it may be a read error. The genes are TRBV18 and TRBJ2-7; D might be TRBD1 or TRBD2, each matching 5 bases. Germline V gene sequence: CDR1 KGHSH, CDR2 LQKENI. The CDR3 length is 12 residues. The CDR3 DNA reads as TGTGCCAGCCCACCCAGGGACGACGAGCAGTACTTC. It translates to CASPPRDDEQYF.

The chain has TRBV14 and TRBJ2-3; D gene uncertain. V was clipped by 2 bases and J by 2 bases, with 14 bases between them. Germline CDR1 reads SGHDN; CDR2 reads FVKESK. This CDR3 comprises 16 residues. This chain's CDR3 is CASSQRMIEFTDTQYF. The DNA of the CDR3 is TGTGCCAGCAGCCAAAGAATGATCGAGTTCACAGATACGCAGTATTTT.

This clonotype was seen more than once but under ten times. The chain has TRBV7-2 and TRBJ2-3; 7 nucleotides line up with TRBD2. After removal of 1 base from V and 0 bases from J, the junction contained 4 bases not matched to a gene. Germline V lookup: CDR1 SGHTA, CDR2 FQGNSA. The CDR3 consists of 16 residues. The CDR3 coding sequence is TGTGCCAGCAGCTTAGGACTAGCAAAAAGCACAGATACGCAGTATTTT. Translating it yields CASSLGLAKSTDTQYF.

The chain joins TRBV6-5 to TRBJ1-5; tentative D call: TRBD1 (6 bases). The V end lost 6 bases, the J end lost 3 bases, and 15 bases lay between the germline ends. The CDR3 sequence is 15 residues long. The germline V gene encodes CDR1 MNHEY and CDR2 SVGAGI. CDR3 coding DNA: TGTGCCAGCAGGAGCACTACAGGGCACAATCAGCCCCAGCATTTT. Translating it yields CASRSTTGHNQPQHF.

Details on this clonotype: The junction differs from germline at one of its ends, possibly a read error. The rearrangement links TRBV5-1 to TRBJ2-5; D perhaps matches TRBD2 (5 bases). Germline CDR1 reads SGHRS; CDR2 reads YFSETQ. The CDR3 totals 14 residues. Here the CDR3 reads CASSDGRLNGEQYF. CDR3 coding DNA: TGCGCTAGCAGCGACGGACGGTTAAATGGGGAGCAGTACTTC.

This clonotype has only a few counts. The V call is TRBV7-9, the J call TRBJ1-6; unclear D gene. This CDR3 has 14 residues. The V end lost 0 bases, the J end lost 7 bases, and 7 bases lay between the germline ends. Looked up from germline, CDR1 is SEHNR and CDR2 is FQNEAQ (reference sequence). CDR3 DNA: TGTGCCAGCAGCTTAGCGCTGGGGAATTCACCCCTCCACTTT. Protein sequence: CASSLALGNSPLHF.

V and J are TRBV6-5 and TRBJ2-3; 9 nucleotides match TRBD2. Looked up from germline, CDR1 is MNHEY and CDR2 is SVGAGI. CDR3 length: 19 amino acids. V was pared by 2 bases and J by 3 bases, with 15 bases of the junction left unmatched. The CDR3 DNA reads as TGTGCCAGCAGTTACCCCCTCGATTGGAGCGGGGGGAAAACAGATACGCAGTATTTT. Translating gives CASSYPLDWSGGKTDTQYF.

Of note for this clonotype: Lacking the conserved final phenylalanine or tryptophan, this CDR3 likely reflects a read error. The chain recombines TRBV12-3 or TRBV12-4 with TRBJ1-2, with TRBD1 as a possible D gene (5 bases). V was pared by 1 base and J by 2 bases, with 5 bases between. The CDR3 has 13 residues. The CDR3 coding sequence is TGTGCCAGCAGTTTAGGGGGGAACTATGGCTACACCTGC. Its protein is CASSLGGNYGYTC.

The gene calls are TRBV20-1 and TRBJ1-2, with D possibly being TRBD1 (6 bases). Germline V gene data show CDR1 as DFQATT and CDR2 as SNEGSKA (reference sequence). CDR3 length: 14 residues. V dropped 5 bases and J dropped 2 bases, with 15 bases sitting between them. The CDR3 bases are TGCAGTGCTCCCCAGGGGTTCTCAAACTATGGCTACACCTTC. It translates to CSAPQGFSNYGYTF.

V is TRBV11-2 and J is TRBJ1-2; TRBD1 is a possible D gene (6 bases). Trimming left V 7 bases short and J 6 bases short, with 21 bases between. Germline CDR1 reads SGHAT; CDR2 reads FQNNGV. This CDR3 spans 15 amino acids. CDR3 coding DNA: TGTGCCAGCAACGCACAGGGTTGGTTTGTTGATGGCTACACCTTC. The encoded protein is CASNAQGWFVDGYTF.

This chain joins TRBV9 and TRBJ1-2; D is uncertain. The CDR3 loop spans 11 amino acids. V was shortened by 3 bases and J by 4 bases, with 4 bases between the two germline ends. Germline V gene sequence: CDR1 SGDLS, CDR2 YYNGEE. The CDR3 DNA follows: TGTGCCAGCAGCGGGCCCTATGGCTACACCTTC. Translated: CASSGPYGYTF.

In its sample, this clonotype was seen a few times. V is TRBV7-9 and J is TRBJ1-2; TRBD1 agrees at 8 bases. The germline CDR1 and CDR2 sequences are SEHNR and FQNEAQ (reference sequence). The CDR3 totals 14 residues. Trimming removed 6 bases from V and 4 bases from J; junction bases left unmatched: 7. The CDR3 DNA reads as TGTGCCAGCAGTCCGGACAGGGTCCCCTATGGCTACACCTTC. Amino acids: CASSPDRVPYGYTF.

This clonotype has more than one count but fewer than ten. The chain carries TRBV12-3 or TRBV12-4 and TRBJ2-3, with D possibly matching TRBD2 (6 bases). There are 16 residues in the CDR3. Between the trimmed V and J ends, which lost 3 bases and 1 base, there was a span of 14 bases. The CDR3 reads CASSFSTGVGTDTQYF. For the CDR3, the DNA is TGTGCCAGCAGTTTTTCCACGGGAGTTGGCACAGATACGCAGTATTTT.

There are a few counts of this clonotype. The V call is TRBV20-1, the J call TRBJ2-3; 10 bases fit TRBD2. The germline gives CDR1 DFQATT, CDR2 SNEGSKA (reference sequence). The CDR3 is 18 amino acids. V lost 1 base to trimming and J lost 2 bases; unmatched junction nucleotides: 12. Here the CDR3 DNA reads TGCAGTGCTAGAGTCGCTAGCGGGGGCCCGCCATCCACAGATACGCAGTATTTT. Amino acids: CSARVASGGPPSTDTQYF.

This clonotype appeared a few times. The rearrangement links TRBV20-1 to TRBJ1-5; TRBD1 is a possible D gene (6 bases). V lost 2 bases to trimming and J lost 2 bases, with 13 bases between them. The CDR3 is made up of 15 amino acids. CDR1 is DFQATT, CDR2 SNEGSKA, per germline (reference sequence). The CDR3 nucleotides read TGCAGTGCTAGACGGGGGGCGGCGGGCAATCAGCCCCAGCATTTT. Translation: CSARRGAAGNQPQHF.

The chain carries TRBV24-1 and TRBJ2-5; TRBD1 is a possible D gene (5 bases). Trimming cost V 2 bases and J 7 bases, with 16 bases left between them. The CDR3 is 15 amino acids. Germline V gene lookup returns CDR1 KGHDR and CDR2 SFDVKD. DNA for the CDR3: TGTGCCACCAGTGATTCTGGACGGTCTCAGGGGACCCAGTACTTC. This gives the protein CATSDSGRSQGTQYF.

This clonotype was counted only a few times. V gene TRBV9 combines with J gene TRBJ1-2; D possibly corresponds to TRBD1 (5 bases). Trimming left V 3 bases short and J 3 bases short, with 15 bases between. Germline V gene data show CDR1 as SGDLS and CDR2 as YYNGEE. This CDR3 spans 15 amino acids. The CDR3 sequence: CASSAGEGRYYGYTF. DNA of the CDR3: TGTGCCAGCAGCGCCGGGGAGGGACGATACTATGGCTACACCTTC.

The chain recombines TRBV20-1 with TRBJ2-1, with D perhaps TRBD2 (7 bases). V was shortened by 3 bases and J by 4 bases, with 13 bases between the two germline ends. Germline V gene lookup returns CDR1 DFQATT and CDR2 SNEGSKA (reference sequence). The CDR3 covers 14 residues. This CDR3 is CSASLRGGYNEQFF. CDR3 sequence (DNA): TGCAGTGCTAGCCTCAGGGGAGGGTACAATGAGCAGTTCTTC.